The present TCR beta chain was sequenced within a study of CD8 T cells in Susac syndrome. Study-level points and caveats: The study acknowledged a relatively small number of individuals in its TCR sequencing and HLA analysis.

Of note for this clonotype: Antigen unknown.

With random hexamers, 0.5 to 1 ug RNA was reverse transcribed. TCR beta CDR3 was amplified by immunoSEQ covering 54 Vbeta and 13 Jbeta. TCRdb used MiXCR to reprocess the immunoSEQ multiplex PCR reads, holding one entry per CDR3 protein. The table shows approximately 210,000 distinct CDR3 sequences, with 95% occurring only once. Germline V gene data show CDR1 as SGHTA and CDR2 as FQGTGA. CDR3 length: 16 residues. Trimming took off 2 bases at V and 4 bases at J, with 12 bases between the two ends. The sequence came from a human donor with multiple sclerosis. The rearrangement links TRBV7-3 to TRBJ2-6, with a weak D call TRBD1 (6 bases). Sequenced: CD4+ T cells from PBMCs. CDR3 amino acids: CASSLGPGAGANVLTF. The CDR3 DNA follows: TGTGCCAGCAGCTTAGGCCCAGGGGCCGGGGCCAACGTCCTGACTTTC.